Each of the 12 T cell receptor beta chains below was sequenced from the same sample in a study of tumor-infiltrating lymphocytes in localized non-small cell lung cancer. Assay: immunoSEQ multiplex PCR; the TCRdb copy retains only in-frame clones and omits some. The sample has about 29,000 clones, 80% to 90% seen once; the top ten hold about 2.1%. Sequences were obtained from lung tumor tissue. All receptors come from a human donor with non-small cell lung cancer.

V is TRBV4-3 and J is TRBJ1-2; 7 nucleotides line up with TRBD1. Germline CDR1 reads LGHNA; CDR2 reads YSLEER. The V segment lost 4 bases and the J segment 6 bases; nucleotides outside the gene matches: 8. CDR3 length: 14 residues. In DNA, the CDR3 is TGCGCCAGCAGCCTCAATTTTCAGGGGGATGGCTACACCTTC. It codes for CASSLNFQGDGYTF.

A few counts support this clone. J is TRBJ2-7 and V is TRBV29-1; TRBD1 matches 8 bases. Germline loops: CDR1 SQVTM, CDR2 ANQGSEA. The CDR3 consists of 12 residues. The trim removed 3 bases at V and 4 bases at J, leaving 2 bases unmatched. CDR3 DNA sequence: TGCAGCGTTGAGGGACAGGCTTACGAGCAGTACTTC. Translation: CSVEGQAYEQYF.

The rearrangement links TRBV30 to TRBJ1-5, with D maybe TRBD1 (5 bases). CDR1 and CDR2 (germline): GTSNPN, SVGIG (reference sequence). CDR3 length equals 17 residues. The V and J ends lost 0 bases and 2 bases respectively, with 17 bases between them. The CDR3 region is CAWSVGGTRNGNQPQHF. Here the CDR3 DNA reads TGTGCCTGGAGTGTAGGCGGGACTAGGAATGGCAATCAGCCCCAGCATTTT.

V and J are TRBV6-5 and TRBJ1-5; TRBD1 matches at 7 bases. The junction had 9 bases not matched to a gene; V was cut back by 5 bases and J by 8 bases. The germline CDR1 and CDR2 sequences are MNHEY and SVGAGI. This CDR3 has 14 amino acids. The CDR3 nucleotides read TGTGCCAGCAGTGGACGACAGGGAGGGAAGCCCCAGCATTTT. Residues: CASSGRQGGKPQHF.

The chain is built from TRBV28 and TRBJ2-7; possible D gene TRBD1, 5 bases. The V and J ends lost 3 bases and 3 bases respectively, with 12 bases between them. There are 14 residues in the CDR3. From germline, CDR1 is MDHEN and CDR2 SYDVKM. The CDR3 sequence is CASSFRREDYEQYF. The CDR3 nucleotides read TGTGCCAGCAGTTTCCGCAGGGAAGACTACGAGCAGTACTTC.

The CDR3 bases are TGTGCCAGCAGCCAAGGACAGGGAATGAGAACCGGGGAGCTGTTTTTT. Translated: CASSQGQGMRTGELFF. J is TRBJ2-2 and V is TRBV4-2, with 7 bases identical to TRBD1. This CDR3 has 16 amino acids. V shed 1 base and J 5 bases; nucleotides not matched to a gene: 7. Germline V CDR1 and CDR2: LGHNA, YNFKEQ.

This clone has a single count. J is TRBJ1-1 and V is TRBV6-1, with D possibly TRBD1 on 5 matching bases. The V gene's germline CDR1 is MNHNS and CDR2 SASEGT. The CDR3 is made up of 13 amino acids. V was clipped by 6 bases and J by 8 bases, with 16 bases between them. Here the CDR3 DNA reads TGTGCCAGCAGCGTAGACGATAACAGGGAAGCTTTCTTT. Residues: CASSVDDNREAFF.

The V and J genes are TRBV30 and TRBJ1-6; D unresolved. CDR1 GTSNPN and CDR2 SVGIG come from the germline V gene (reference sequence). Trimming pared 4 bases from V and 10 bases from J, leaving 14 bases between. The CDR3 sequence is 13 residues long. The CDR3 here is CAWKAQPASPLHF. The CDR3 bases are TGTGCCTGGAAGGCCCAGCCGGCATCACCCCTCCACTTT.

V is TRBV15 and J is TRBJ2-7; tentative D call: TRBD2 (5 bases). This CDR3 comprises 13 residues. The V gene lost 8 bases and the J gene lost 0 bases, with 11 bases spanning the gap. Germline V gene lookup returns CDR1 LNHNV and CDR2 YYDKDF (reference sequence). In DNA, the CDR3 is TGTGCCACCCAGCGAGGGCCCTCCTACGAGCAGTACTTC. Residues: CATQRGPSYEQYF.

This clone was detected only once. The V call is TRBV7-3, the J call TRBJ1-2; D unclear. Trimming took 2 bases from V and 4 from J, leaving 8 bases between them. Germline CDR1 and CDR2: SGHTA and FQGTGA. The CDR3 spans 13 residues. For the CDR3, the DNA is TGTGCCAGCAGCTTAGACGGCAGCTATGGCTACACCTTC. It translates to CASSLDGSYGYTF.

The rearrangement joins TRBV29-1 to TRBJ1-1, with D perhaps matching TRBD1 (5 bases). Germline values: CDR1 SQVTM, CDR2 ANQGSEA. V lost 1 base and J 0 bases, leaving 9 bases between the germline ends. This CDR3 has 14 amino acids. The CDR3 DNA reads TGCAGCGTTGAAGCAAGGGGTATGAACACTGAAGCTTTCTTT. It yields the protein CSVEARGMNTEAFF.

The chain is built from TRBV25-1 and TRBJ1-4; D call uncertain. Trimming took off 3 bases at V and 8 bases at J, with 4 bases between the two ends. The germline CDR1 and CDR2 sequences are MGHDK and SYGVNS. The CDR3 extends over 11 amino acids. CDR3 amino acids: CASSDWEKLFF. DNA of the CDR3: TGTGCCAGCAGTGATTGGGAAAAACTGTTTTTT. Variable domain in full (rest from reference TRBV25-1 and TRBJ1-4): EADIYQTPRYLVIGTGKKITLECSQTMGHDKMYWYQQDPGMELHLIHYSYGVNSTEKGDLSSESTVSRIRTEHFPLTLESARPSHTSQYLCASSDWEKLFFGSGTQLSVL.